This TCR beta chain was profiled in a study of Ad26.COV2.S vaccination and SARS-CoV-2 variants (dated by TCRdb to the early 2020s). At the level of the whole study: Donors in the vaccine arm were drawn from COV1001, a multicentre, randomized, double-blind, placebo-controlled phase I-IIa trial testing Ad26.COV2.S in healthy adults. Investigators did not know the trial group allocation while performing experiments and assessing outcomes. The TCR-sequenced set comprised approximately 30 samples: some 20 Ad26.COV2.S vaccine recipients, 5 placebo recipients and 8 SARS-CoV-2 convalescent individuals. Ad26.COV2.S was administered intramuscularly at 5 x 10^10 or 1 x 10^11 viral particles, either as a single shot or as two shots given 56 days apart. Sequencing of the TCRbeta repertoire served to evaluate the specificity and breadth of SARS-CoV-2-reactive T cell receptors following Ad26.COV2.S vaccination. Trial participants were randomized into five groups of five: low-dose or high-dose Ad26.COV2.S given once or twice, or placebo on both occasions. General study outcomes and caveats: Vaccine and placebo recipients had comparable non-spike TCR breadth, which fits with the vaccine containing only spike. Higher spike-specific TCR breadth was observed in Ad26.COV2.S recipients than in placebo recipients (P = 0.0014). After vaccination, spike-specific CD8+ and CD4+ T cell responses were reported to show substantial breadth. The study was not powered for comparison of responses between vaccine doses or regimens. The authors noted that the TCR breadth and depth analyses may have underestimated total T cell responses.

Per the publication, the treatment or condition label means: roughly 19 received Ad26.COV2.S at low or high dose, single or two shots; about 5 received placebo; per-sample allocation not given. For vaccine and placebo recipients, the sequenced repertoires came from samples collected on day 63 after the first injection. Cohort 1b enrolled some 25 adults aged 18-55 years at a single site in Boston, USA, between 29 July and 7 August 2020. Ad26.COV2.S was a replication-incompetent adenovirus type 26 vector that expressed a prefusion-stabilized SARS-CoV-2 spike protein derived from the original Wuhan strain. About this clone: The specificity of this receptor is unknown. No base-level quality is on record; no much larger clone is a single base apart. This sample includes further DNA sequences coding for the same CDR3.

Trimming removed 6 bases from V and 3 bases from J, leaving 6 bases between the germline ends. The CDR3, from cysteine to phenylalanine, totals 11 residues. The retained sequence is limited to the CDR3, 33 bases, with the frame set at the first base. The immunoSEQ Assay was the method used to sequence TCRbeta CDR3 regions. After extraction, genomic DNA underwent amplification by bias-controlled multiplex PCR, followed by high-throughput sequencing. The paper's data handling went like this. To quantify the absolute abundance of every unique TCRbeta CDR3 region, sequences were collapsed and filtered. T cell fraction was estimated by normalization of TCRbeta template counts to usable DNA, with usable DNA being measured through amplification of reference genes present in all nucleated cells. Repertoire TCRs were annotated as SARS-CoV-2-specific when V gene, CDR3 amino acid sequence and J gene were exactly matched to a known reactive TCR set. MIRA supplied the reference SARS-CoV-2 TCR set, which was filtered for enrichment in COVID-19-positive ImmuneCODE repertoires so that public or cross-reactive TCRs were removed. Using the MIRA antigens, annotated TCRs were further analysed by specific ORF or by position within an ORF. Depth was the summed frequency of annotated unique rearrangements, while breadth was defined as annotated unique rearrangements over total unique productive rearrangements. Two-sided Wilcoxon rank-sum tests were applied when comparing TCR breadth between groups. TCRdb mirrors the immuneACCESS table, restricted to in-frame sequences. Some clones are absent from its copies; in checked studies, under half trace to an unresolved V gene, and the reason for the others is unknown. V, J and clone size reflect that table, while D and trimming were determined from the DNA. For this sample there are about 480,000 clones; approximately 88% appear just once. Of the sample, roughly 13% falls within the top ten clones.

The clonotype comes from a person between 18 and 59 years old who received the Ad26.COV2.S COVID-19 vaccine or a placebo. The specimen was peripheral blood, collected in a trial of Ad26.COV2.S vaccine versus placebo. The chain is made from TRBV12-3 or TRBV12-4 and TRBJ2-7, with the D gene uncertain. The DNA sequence follows: TGTGCCAGCAGCTCCGGCTACGAGCAGTACTTC. It specifies CASSSGYEQYF.